The clone carrying this T cell receptor (beta chain) has just a few counts. The antigen is undetermined. The data derive from a study of T cell repertoires in cytomegalovirus infection. About the study: It can be stated that public TCR beta signatures indicated CMV infection as well as a matching HLA type.

TCRdb itself ran the reads through MiXCR, one entry per CDR3 protein. The repertoire has 150,000 to 200,000 distinct CDR3 sequences, approximately 19% of them found once; the top ten carry 2.9%. General study findings and limits: In two of eight donors, the top clonotype was HLA-C-restricted CMV-specific. CMV carriers with the relevant HLA were identified by cumulative public TCR beta family frequency.

The clonotype originates from a human donor in good health (CMV status not recorded). Some clones in this sample may be carry-over from other donors' samples. The sequenced sample was PBMCs.

In DNA form, the CDR3 reads TGTGCCAGCAGTTTTTCGGTCACAGATACGCAGTATTTT. Translation: CASSFSVTDTQYF. The chain employs TRBV12-3 or TRBV12-4 and TRBJ2-3, with D uncertain. V was trimmed by 3 bases and J by 2 bases, leaving 6 bases between them. The CDR3 contains 13 residues.